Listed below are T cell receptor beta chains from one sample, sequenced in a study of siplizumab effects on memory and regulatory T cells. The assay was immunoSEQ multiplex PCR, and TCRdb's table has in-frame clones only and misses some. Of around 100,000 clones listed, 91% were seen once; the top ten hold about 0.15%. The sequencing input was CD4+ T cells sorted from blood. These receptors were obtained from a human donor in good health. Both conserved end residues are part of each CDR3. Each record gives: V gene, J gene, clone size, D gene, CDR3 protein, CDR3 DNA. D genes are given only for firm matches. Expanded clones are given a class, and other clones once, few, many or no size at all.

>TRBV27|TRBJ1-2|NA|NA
CASSLAGFGYTF
TGTGCCAGCAGTTTGGCGGGGTTCGGCTACACCTTC
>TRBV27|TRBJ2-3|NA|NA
CASSLLGQGAGDTQYF
TGTGCCAGCAGTTTGTTGGGGCAGGGAGCTGGCGATACGCAGTATTTT
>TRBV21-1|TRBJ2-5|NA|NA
CASSKVEDREYQETQYF
TGTGCCAGCAGCAAAGTAGAGGACCGGGAGTACCAAGAGACCCAGTACTTC
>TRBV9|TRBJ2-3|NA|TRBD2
CASSLMRGGPDTQYF
TGTGCCAGCAGCTTAATGCGGGGGGGCCCCGATACGCAGTATTTT
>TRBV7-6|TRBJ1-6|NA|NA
CASSSRVLESPLHF
TGTGCCAGCAGCTCCAGGGTCCTAGAATCACCCCTCCACTTT
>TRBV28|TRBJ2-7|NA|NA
CASSLGQGNEQYF
TGTGCCAGCAGTTTGGGTCAGGGTAACGAGCAGTACTTC
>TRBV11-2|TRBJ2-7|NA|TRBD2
CASRGLAGRTSYEQYF
TGTGCCAGCAGGGGACTAGCGGGCCGTACCTCTTACGAGCAGTACTTC
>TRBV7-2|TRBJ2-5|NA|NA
CASSFSGGAQETQYF
TGTGCCAGCAGCTTTTCAGGGGGGGCCCAAGAGACCCAGTACTTC
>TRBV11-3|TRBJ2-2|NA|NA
CASSWSSPPTTPGELFF
TGTGCCAGCAGCTGGAGTTCCCCGCCGACAACTCCCGGGGAGCTGTTTTTT
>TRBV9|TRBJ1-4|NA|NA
CASSVGQAGFNEKLFF
TGTGCCAGCAGCGTAGGACAGGCGGGATTTAATGAAAAACTGTTTTTT
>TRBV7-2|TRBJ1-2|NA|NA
CASSLVFLGRNYGYTF
TGTGCCAGCAGCTTAGTATTTTTGGGACGGAACTATGGCTACACCTTC
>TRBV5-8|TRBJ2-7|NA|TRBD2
CASRKRGASYEQYF
TGTGCCAGCAGGAAGCGGGGGGCCTCCTACGAGCAGTACTTC
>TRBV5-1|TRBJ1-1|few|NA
CASRIGQFTEAFF
TGCGCCAGCAGAATCGGACAGTTCACTGAAGCTTTCTTT
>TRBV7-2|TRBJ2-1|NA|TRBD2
CASSLHGGAGNEQFF
TGTGCCAGCAGCTTACACGGGGGGGCTGGGAATGAGCAGTTCTTC
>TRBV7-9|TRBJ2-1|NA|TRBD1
CASSRSLWDRVYNEQFF
TGTGCCAGCAGCCGAAGCCTTTGGGACAGGGTCTACAATGAGCAGTTCTTC
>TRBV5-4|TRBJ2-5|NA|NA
CASSFRGWYQETQYF
TGTGCCAGCAGCTTCCGGGGTTGGTACCAAGAGACCCAGTACTTC
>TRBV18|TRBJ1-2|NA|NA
CASSPGHNSYGYTF
TGTGCCAGCTCACCAGGACATAATAGCTATGGCTACACCTTC
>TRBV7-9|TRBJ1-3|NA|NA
CASSFLGRPHSGNTIYF
TGTGCCAGCAGCTTCTTGGGACGCCCTCACTCTGGAAACACCATATATTTT